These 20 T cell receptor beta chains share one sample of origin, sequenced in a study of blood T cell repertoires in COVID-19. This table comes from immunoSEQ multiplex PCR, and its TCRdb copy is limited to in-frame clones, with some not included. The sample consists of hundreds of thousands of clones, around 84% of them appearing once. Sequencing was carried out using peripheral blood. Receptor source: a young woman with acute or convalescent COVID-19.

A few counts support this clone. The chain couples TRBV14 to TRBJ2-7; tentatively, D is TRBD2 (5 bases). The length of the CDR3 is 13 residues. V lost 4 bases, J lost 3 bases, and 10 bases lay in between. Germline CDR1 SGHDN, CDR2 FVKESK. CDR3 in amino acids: CASSPLGNYEQYF. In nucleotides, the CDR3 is TGTGCCAGCAGCCCACTAGGAAACTACGAGCAGTACTTC.

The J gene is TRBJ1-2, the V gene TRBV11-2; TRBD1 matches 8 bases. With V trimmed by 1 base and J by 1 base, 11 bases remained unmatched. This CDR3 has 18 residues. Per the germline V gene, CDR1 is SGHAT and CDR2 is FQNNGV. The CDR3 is CASSLGYGGGQGNYGYTF. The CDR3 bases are TGTGCCAGCAGCTTAGGATATGGGGGAGGACAGGGTAACTATGGCTACACCTTC.

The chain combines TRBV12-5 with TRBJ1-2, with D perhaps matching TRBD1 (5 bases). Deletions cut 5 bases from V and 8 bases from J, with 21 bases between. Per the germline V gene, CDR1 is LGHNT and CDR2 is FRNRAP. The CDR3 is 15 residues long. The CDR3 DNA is TGTGCTAGTGGTCCCCCTTCGACAGTTCAGGGAGGCTACACCTTC. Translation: CASGPPSTVQGGYTF.

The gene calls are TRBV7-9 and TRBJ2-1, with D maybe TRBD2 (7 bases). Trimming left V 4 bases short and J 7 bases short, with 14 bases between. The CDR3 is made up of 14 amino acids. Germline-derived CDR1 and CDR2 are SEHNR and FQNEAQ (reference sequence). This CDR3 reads CASSSPGGANEQFF. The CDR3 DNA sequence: TGTGCCAGCAGCTCACCTGGGGGGGCTAATGAGCAGTTCTTC. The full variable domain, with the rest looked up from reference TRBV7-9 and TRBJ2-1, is DTGVSQNPRHKITKRGQNVTFRCDPISEHNRLYWYRQTLGQGPEFLTYFQNEAQLEKSRLLSDRFSAERPKGSFSTLEIQRTEQGDSAMYLCASSSPGGANEQFFGPGTRLTVL.

CDR3 region: CASSIGPDREWTNYGYTF. CDR3 DNA: TGTGCCAGTAGTATTGGGCCGGACAGGGAATGGACTAACTATGGCTACACCTTC. This chain joins TRBV19 and TRBJ1-2, with 8 bases fitting TRBD1. The CDR3 totals 18 residues. V was pared by 3 bases and J by 0 bases, with 12 bases of the junction left unmatched. Germline CDR1 reads LNHDA; CDR2 reads SQIVND (reference sequence).

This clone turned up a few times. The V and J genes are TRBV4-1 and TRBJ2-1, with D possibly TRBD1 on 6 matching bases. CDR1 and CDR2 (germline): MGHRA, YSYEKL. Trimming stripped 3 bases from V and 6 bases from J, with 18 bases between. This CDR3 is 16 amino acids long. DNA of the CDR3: TGCGCCAGCAGCCAGCGGTTCGGGACACAGGGCAATGAGCAGTTCTTC. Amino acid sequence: CASSQRFGTQGNEQFF.

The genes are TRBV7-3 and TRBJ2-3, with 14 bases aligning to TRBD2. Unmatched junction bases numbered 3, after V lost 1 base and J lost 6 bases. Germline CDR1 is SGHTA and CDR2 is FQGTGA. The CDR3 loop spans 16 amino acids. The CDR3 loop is CASSLRLAGGPDTQYF. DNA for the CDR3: TGTGCCAGCAGCTTAAGACTAGCGGGAGGGCCCGATACGCAGTATTTT.

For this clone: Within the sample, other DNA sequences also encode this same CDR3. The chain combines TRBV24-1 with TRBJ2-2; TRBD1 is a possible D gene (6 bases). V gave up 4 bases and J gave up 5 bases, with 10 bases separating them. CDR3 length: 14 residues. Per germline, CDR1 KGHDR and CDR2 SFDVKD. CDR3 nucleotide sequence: TGTGCCACCAGTGAAACAGGGTATACCGGGGAGCTGTTTTTT. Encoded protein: CATSETGYTGELFF.

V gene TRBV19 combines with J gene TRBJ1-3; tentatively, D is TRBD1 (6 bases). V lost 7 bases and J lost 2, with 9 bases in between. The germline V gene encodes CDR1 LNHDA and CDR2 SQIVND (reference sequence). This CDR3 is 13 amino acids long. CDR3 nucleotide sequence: TGTGCCAGTAACAGGGAGCCTGGAAACACCATATATTTT. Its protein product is CASNREPGNTIYF.

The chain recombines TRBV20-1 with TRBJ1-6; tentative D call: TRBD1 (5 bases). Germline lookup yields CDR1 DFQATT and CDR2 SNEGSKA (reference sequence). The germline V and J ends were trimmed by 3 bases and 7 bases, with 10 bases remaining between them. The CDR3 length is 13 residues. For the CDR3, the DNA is TGCAGTGCTAGTGCCAGGGCAAATTCACCCCTCCACTTT. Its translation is CSASARANSPLHF.

The CDR3 DNA follows: TGTGCCAGCGACAGGGGCGGCGGAGCTTTCTTT. This sequence encodes CASDRGGGAFF. The chain is built from TRBV28 and TRBJ1-1; TRBD1 agrees at 8 bases. Germline assignment: CDR1 MDHEN and CDR2 SYDVKM. There are 11 residues in the CDR3. Germline trimming cut 8 bases from V and 10 bases from J; bases unmatched to any gene: 6.

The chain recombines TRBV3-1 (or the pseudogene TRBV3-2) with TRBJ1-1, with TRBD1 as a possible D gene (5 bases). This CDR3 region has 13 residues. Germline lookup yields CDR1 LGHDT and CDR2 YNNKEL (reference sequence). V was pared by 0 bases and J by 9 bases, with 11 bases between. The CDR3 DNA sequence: TGTGCCAGCAGCCAAGATGGCAGGGCCAAAGCTTTCTTT. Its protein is CASSQDGRAKAFF.

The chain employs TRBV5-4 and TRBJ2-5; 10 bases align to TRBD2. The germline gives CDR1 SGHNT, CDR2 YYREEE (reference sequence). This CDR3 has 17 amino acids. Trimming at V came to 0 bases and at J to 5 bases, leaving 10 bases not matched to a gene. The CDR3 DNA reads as TGTGCCAGCAGCTTGGAAGGGCTAGCGGGAGTGGGGGAGACCCAGTACTTC. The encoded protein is CASSLEGLAGVGETQYF.

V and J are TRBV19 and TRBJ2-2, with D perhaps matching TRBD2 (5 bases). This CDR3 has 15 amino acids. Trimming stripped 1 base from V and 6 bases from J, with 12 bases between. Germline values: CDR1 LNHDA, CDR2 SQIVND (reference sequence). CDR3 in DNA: TGTGCCAGTAGTATAGGATACCTCGGGGCCGGGGAGCTGTTTTTT. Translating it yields CASSIGYLGAGELFF.

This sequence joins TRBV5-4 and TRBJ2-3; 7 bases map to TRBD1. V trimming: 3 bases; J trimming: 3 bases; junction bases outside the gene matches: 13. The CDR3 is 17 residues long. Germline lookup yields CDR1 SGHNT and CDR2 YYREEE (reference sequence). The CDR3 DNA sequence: TGTGCCAGCAGCTCCTACAATAGGGGGCGCGGGACAGATACGCAGTATTTT. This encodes CASSSYNRGRGTDTQYF.

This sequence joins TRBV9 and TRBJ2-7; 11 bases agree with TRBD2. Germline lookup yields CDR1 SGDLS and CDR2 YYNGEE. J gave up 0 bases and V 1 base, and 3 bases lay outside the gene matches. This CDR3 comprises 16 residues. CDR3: CASSVMGLAASYEQYF. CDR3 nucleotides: TGTGCCAGCAGCGTAATGGGACTAGCGGCCTCCTACGAGCAGTACTTC.

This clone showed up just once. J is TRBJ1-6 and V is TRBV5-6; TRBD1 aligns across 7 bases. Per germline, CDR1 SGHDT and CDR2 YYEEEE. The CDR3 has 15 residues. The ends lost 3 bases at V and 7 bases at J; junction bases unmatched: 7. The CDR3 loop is CASSSDTGDNSPLHF. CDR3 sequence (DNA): TGTGCCAGCAGCTCCGATACAGGGGACAATTCACCCCTCCACTTT.

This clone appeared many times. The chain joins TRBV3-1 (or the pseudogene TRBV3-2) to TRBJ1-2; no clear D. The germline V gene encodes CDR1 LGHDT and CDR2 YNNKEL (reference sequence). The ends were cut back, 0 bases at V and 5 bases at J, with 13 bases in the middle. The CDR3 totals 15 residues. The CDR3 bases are TGTGCCAGCAGCCAAGAGGGTAGCTTTCCGTATGGCTACACCTTC. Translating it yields CASSQEGSFPYGYTF.

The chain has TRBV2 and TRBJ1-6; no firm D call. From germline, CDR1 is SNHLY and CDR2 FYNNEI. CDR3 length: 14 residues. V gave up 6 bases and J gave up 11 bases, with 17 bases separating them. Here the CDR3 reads CASSLREVDPPLHF. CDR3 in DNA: TGTGCCAGCAGCCTCCGGGAGGTTGATCCACCCCTCCACTTT.

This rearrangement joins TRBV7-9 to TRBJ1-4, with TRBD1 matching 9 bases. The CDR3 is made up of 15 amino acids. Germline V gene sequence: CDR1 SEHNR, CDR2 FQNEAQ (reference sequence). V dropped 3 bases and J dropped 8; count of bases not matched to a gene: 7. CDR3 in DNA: TGTGCCAGCAGCTTCCCGGGACAGGGAATAGAAAAACTGTTTTTT. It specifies CASSFPGQGIEKLFF. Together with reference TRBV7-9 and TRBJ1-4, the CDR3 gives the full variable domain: DTGVSQNPRHKITKRGQNVTFRCDPISEHNRLYWYRQTLGQGPEFLTYFQNEAQLEKSRLLSDRFSAERPKGSFSTLEIQRTEQGDSAMYLCASSFPGQGIEKLFFGSGTQLSVL.